These 5 T cell receptor beta chains were all obtained from the same sample, sequenced in a study of CD8 T cells in Susac syndrome. cDNA came from about 0.5 to 1 ug RNA primed by random hexamers. In TCRdb, the immunoSEQ multiplex PCR reads were re-called with MiXCR into one record per CDR3 protein. The data hold 100,000 to 150,000 distinct CDR3 sequences, with around 96% observed a single time. Sequencing was performed on CD4+ T cells from PBMCs. Receptors were obtained from a human donor in good health.

The rearrangement links TRBV3-1 to TRBJ2-5; TRBD1 might be the D (6 bases). The CDR3 is 13 residues long. CDR1 and CDR2 (germline): LGHDT, YNNKEL (reference sequence). Trimming removed 3 bases from V and 3 bases from J, with 8 bases in between. The CDR3 is CASSQAGEETQYF. In nucleotides, the CDR3 is TGTGCCAGCAGCCAGGCAGGGGAAGAGACCCAGTACTTC.

This clonotype was observed a single time. The chain combines TRBV20-1 with TRBJ1-1; 9 nucleotides align to TRBD1. There are 15 residues in the CDR3. In germline, CDR1 is DFQATT, CDR2 SNEGSKA (reference sequence). V shed 1 base and J 6 bases; nucleotides not matched to a gene: 9. DNA of the CDR3: TGCAGTGCTAGAGGAGGGACAGGGAGTAACTCTGAAGCTTTCTTT. Encoded protein: CSARGGTGSNSEAFF.

The rearrangement joins TRBV23-1 to TRBJ2-5; D is possibly TRBD2 (6 bases). TRBV23-1 is treated as an ORF (open reading frame) with a function not yet certain. Trimming removed 8 bases from V and 1 base from J, with 11 bases in between. The CDR3 has 13 residues. CDR3 sequence (DNA): TGCGCCAGCGGCTTGACTAGCCAAGAGACCCAGTACTTC. Encoded protein: CASGLTSQETQYF.

This chain connects TRBV3-1 to TRBJ2-5; 9 bases match TRBD1. This CDR3 contains 15 residues. J lost 2 bases, V lost 3 bases, and 4 bases had no gene match. Germline V CDR1 and CDR2: LGHDT, YNNKEL (reference sequence). The DNA of the CDR3 is TGTGCCAGCAGCCAGAGAGGGACAGGGCAAGAGACCCAGTACTTC. It encodes CASSQRGTGQETQYF.

J is TRBJ2-7 and V is TRBV2; TRBD2 is a possible D gene (5 bases). The CDR3 contains 16 residues. In germline, CDR1 is SNHLY, CDR2 FYNNEI. The V end lost 4 bases, the J end lost 0 bases, and 16 bases lay between the germline ends. The chain's CDR3 is CASSGFRGRISYEQYF. Written as DNA, the CDR3 is TGTGCCAGCAGTGGGTTCCGAGGGCGGATCTCCTACGAGCAGTACTTC.